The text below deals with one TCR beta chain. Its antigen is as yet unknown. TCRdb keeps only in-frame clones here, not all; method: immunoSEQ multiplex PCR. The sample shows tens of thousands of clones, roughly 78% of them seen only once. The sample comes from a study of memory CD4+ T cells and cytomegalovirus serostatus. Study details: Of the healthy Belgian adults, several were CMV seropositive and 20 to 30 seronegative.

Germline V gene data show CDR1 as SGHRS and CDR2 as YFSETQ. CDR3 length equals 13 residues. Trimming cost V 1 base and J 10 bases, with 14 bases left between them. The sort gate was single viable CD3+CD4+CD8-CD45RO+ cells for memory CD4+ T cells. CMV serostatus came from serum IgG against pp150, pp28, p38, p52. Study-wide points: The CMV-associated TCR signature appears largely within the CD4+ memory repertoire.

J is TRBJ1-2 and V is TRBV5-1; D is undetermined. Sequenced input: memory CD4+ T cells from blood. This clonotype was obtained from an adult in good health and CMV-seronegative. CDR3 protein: CASSLTAASHYTF. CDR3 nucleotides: TGCGCCAGCAGCTTGACGGCAGCAAGTCACTACACCTTC.